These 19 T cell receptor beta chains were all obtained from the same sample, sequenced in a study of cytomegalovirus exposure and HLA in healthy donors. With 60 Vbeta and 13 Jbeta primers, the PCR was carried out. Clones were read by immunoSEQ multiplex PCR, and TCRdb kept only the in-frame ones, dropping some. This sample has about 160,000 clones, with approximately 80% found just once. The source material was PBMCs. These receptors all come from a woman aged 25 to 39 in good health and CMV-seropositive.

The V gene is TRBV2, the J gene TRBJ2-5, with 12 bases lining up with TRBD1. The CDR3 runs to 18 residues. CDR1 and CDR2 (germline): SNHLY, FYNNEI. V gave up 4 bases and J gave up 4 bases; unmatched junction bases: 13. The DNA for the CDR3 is TGTGCCAGCAGTGTCTACTCCGGGACAGGGGGCCGGAGAGAGACCCAGTACTTC. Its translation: CASSVYSGTGGRRETQYF.

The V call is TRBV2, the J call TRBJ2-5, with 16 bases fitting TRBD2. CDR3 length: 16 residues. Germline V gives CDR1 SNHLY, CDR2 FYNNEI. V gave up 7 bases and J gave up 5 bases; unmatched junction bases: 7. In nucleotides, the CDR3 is TGTGCCAGCAAGCCCGGGACTAGCGGGGGGGCCGAGACCCAGTACTTC. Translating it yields CASKPGTSGGAETQYF.

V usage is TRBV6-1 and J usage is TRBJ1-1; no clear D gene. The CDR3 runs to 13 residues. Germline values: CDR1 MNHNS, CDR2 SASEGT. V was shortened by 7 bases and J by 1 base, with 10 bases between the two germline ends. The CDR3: CASNSGSNTEAFF. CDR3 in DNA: TGTGCCAGCAACTCAGGTTCGAACACTGAAGCTTTCTTT.

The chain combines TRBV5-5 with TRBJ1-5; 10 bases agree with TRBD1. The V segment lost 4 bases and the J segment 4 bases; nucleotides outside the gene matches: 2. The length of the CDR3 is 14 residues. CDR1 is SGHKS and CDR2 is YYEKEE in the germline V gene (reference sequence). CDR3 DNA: TGTGCCAGCAGCCGGACAGGGGGTAATCAGCCCCAGCATTTT. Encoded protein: CASSRTGGNQPQHF.

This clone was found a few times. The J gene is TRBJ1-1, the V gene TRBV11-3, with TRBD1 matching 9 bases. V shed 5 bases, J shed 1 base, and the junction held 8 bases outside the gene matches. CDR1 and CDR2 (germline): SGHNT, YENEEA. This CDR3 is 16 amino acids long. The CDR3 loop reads CASSDGQGSGNTEAFF. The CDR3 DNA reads TGTGCCAGCAGCGACGGACAGGGGTCCGGGAACACTGAAGCTTTCTTT. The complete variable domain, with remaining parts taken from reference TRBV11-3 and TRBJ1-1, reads EAGVVQSPRYKIIEKKQPVAFWCNPISGHNTLYWYLQNLGQGPELLIRYENEEAVDDSQLPKDRFSAERLKGVDSTLKIQPAELGDSAVYLCASSDGQGSGNTEAFFGQGTRLTVV.

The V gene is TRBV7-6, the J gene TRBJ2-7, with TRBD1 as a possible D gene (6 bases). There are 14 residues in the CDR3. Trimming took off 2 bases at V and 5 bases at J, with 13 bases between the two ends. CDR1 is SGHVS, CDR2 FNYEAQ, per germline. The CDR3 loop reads CASSLQQGSHEQYF. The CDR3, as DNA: TGTGCCAGCAGCTTACAACAGGGTTCCCACGAGCAGTACTTC.

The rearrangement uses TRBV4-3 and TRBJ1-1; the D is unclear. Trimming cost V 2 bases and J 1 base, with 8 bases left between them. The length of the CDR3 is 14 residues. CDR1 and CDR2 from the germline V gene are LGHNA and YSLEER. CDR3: CASSQRHWNTEAFF. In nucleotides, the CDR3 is TGCGCCAGCAGCCAACGTCACTGGAACACTGAAGCTTTCTTT.

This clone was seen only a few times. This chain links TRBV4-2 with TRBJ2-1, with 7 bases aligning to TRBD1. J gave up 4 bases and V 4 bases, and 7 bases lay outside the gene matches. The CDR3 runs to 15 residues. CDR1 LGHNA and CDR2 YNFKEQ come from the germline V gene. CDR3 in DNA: TGTGCCAGCAGCCCTTCCGGGGACAGATACAATGAGCAGTTCTTC. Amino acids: CASSPSGDRYNEQFF.

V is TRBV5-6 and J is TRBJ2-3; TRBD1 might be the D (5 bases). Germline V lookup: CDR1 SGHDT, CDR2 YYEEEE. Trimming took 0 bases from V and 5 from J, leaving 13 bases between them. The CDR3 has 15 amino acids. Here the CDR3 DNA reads TGTGCCAGCAGCTTGGAGGACACCAGCGAAGATACGCAGTATTTT. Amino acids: CASSLEDTSEDTQYF.

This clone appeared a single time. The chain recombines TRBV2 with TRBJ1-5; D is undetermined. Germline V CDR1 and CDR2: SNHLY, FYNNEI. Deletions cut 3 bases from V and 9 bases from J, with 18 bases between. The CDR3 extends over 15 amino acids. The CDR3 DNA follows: TGTGCCAGCAGTGAGGGTGGGTCAGGCCTGTGGCCCCAGCATTTT. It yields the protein CASSEGGSGLWPQHF.

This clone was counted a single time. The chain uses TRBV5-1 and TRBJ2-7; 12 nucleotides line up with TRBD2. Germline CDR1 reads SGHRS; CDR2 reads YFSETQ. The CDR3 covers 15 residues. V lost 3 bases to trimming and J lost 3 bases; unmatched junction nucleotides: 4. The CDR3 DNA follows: TGCGCCAGCAGCTCCGGGACTAGCGGGTTCTACGAGCAGTACTTC. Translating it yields CASSSGTSGFYEQYF.

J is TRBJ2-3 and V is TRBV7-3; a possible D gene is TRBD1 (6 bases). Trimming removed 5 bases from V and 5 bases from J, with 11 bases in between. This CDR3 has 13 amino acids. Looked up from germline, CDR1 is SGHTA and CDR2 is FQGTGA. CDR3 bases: TGTGCCAGCAGCGGGGGCTATGGAGATACGCAGTATTTT. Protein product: CASSGGYGDTQYF.

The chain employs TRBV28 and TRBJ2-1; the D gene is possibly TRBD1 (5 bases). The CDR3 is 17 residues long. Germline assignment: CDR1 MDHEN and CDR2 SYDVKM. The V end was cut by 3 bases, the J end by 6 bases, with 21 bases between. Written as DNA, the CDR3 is TGTGCCAGCAGTTTCTCCCACCTAGGGGTTGGCCGCAATGAGCAGTTCTTC. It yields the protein CASSFSHLGVGRNEQFF.

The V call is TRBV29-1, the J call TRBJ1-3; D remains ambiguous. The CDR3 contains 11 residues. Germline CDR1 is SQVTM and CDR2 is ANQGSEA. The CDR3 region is CSGFSGNTIYF. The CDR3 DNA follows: TGCAGTGGCTTCTCTGGAAACACCATATATTTT. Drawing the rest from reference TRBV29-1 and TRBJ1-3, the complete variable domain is SAVISQKPSRDICQRGTSLTIQCQVDSQVTMMFWYRQQPGQSLTLIATANQGSEATYESGFVIDKFPISRPNLTFSTLTVSNMSPEDSSIYLCSGFSGNTIYFGEGSWLTVV.

The CDR3 loop is CASSDRVSGNTIYF. The CDR3 DNA reads as TGTGCCAGCAGCGATAGAGTGTCTGGAAACACCATATATTTT. The chain carries TRBV7-2 and TRBJ1-3, with D hard to call. Trimming left V 5 bases short and J 1 base short, with 9 bases between. The CDR3 length is 14 residues. The germline CDR1 and CDR2 sequences are SGHTA and FQGNSA.

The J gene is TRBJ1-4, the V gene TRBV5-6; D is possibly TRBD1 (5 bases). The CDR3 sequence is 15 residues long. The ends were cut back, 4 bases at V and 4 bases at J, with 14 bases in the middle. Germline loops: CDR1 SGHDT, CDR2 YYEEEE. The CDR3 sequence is CASSGKGAGNEKLFF. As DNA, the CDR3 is TGTGCCAGCAGCGGAAAAGGGGCCGGTAATGAAAAACTGTTTTTT.

The CDR3: CASSYSGRLNTEAFF. CDR3 nucleotides: TGTGCCAGCAGTTACTCGGGCAGACTGAACACTGAAGCTTTCTTT. This chain links TRBV6-6 with TRBJ1-1; D unclear. CDR1 and CDR2 (germline): MNHNY, SVGAGI (reference sequence). V lost 0 bases and J lost 0, with 8 bases in between. The CDR3 runs 15 residues.

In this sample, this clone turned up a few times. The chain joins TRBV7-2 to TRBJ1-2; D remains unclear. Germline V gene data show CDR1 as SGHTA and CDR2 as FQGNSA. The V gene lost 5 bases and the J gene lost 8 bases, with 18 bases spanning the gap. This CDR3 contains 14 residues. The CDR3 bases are TGTGCCAGCAGCCCGGGATTCGTGAATGTGGGCTACACCTTC. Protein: CASSPGFVNVGYTF.

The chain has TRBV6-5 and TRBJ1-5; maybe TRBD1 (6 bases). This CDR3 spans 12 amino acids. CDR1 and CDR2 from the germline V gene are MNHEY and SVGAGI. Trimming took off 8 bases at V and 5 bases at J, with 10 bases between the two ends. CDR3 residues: CASLGQYQPQHF. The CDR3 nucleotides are TGTGCCAGCCTCGGACAGTATCAGCCCCAGCATTTT.